This TCR beta chain came from a study of blood T cells in healthy people across ages. Study-level results: Unknown donor CMV status possibly confounded expanded clonotype changes.

Together with a sample-barcoded 5' primer, a J-beta primer mix was included in a second PCR lasting roughly 7 to 11 cycles. MiXCR, applied by TCRdb to the 5' RACE reads, yields one record per CDR3 protein. The table shows roughly 650,000 distinct CDR3 sequences, with less than 40% occurring only once. The CDR3 runs to 15 residues. Germline lookup yields CDR1 ENHRY and CDR2 SYGVKD. Trimming took 0 bases from V and 2 from J, leaving 9 bases between them. This clonotype was detected only a few times. Its antigen is as yet unknown. Specimen: blood. This receptor was taken from a woman older than 75 in good health. This rearrangement joins TRBV10-3 to TRBJ2-3; D remains unclear. The CDR3 reads CAISESQDFTDTQYF. CDR3 nucleotides: TGTGCCATCAGTGAGTCCCAGGATTTCACAGATACGCAGTATTTT.